This TCR beta chain was sequenced during a study of monozygotic twins with inflammatory bowel disease. Study-wide results and caveats: Healthy twins showed more clonotype sharing with others than IBD patients, especially patients with disease activity.

Incorporation of UMIs carrying a 6-nucleotide sample barcode was performed by template switching. TCRdb re-called the 5' RACE reads and shows each CDR3 protein once, DNA omitted. Reported are about 300,000 distinct CDR3 sequences; the ten largest clones contain roughly 5.3%. On this clonotype: Its target is unknown.

The receptor comes from a human donor with ulcerative colitis or Crohn's disease, or a healthy co-twin of an affected twin (not recorded which). The sample comprised blood.

The CDR3 loop reads CASHTDFGSGDTEAFF. The chain is built from TRBV6-1 and TRBJ1-1. This CDR3 spans 16 amino acids. The germline gives CDR1 MNHNS, CDR2 SASEGT.